This T cell receptor beta chain comes out of a study of blood T cell repertoires in COVID-19. Study-level background: Collection of acute and convalescent COVID-19 samples took place in the United States, Italy and Spain. Sample material is recorded as cDNA or gDNA derived from T cells, B-cell-depleted T cells, or PBMCs.

In the original processing: Counts of nucleated cells, estimated from reference gene primer amplification, were obtained. Assay: immunoSEQ multiplex PCR; the TCRdb copy retains only in-frame clones and omits some. D and trimming come from the DNA, and the V and J calls and clone size come from that table. Of 70,000 or so clones listed, roughly 86% are singletons. Losses at the gene ends were 5 bases for V and 11 bases for J; bases not matched to a gene: 8. CDR3 length equals 12 residues. Germline CDR1 reads GTSNPN; CDR2 reads SVGIG (reference sequence). Seattle researchers signed up patients amid active infection and tracked them longitudinally.

The TCR originated in a man aged 35-49 years with COVID-19, enrolled during active disease. The chain carries TRBV30 and TRBJ1-1; 10 bases are shared with TRBD1. The sample taken for sequencing was peripheral blood. This chain's CDR3 is CAWGTGENRAFF. The CDR3 nucleotides are TGTGCCTGGGGGACAGGGGAAAATAGGGCTTTCTTT.